A single sample gave rise to the 18 T cell receptor beta chains below, sequenced in a study of blood T cell repertoires in COVID-19. Repertoires were generated with immunoSEQ multiplex PCR, while TCRdb's copy carries only in-frame clones and drops some. The data contain approximately 77,000 clones, 70% to 90% of them singletons. Sequencing was carried out using peripheral blood. Receptor source: a man aged 50-59 years with active COVID-19.

V and J are TRBV6-4 and TRBJ1-2; 12 positions agree with TRBD1. From germline, CDR1 is MRHNA and CDR2 SNTAGT. This CDR3 has 20 amino acids. The J segment lost 7 bases and the V segment lost 3 bases, leaving 21 bases of the junction unmatched. The CDR3: CASSEHTLRDRGLGFGGYTF. The CDR3 DNA follows: TGTGCCAGCAGTGAACATACTCTCCGGGACAGGGGGCTAGGGTTTGGTGGCTACACCTTC.

This clone was observed once. The V and J genes are TRBV10-3 and TRBJ2-2; TRBD2 is a possible D gene (5 bases). V lost 3 bases and J lost 1, with 15 bases in between. Germline CDR1 reads ENHRY; CDR2 reads SYGVKD. The CDR3 totals 17 residues. The CDR3 region is CAISESGGTWNTGELFF. CDR3 sequence (DNA): TGTGCCATCAGTGAAAGCGGCGGCACCTGGAACACCGGGGAGCTGTTTTTT.

J is TRBJ2-7 and V is TRBV5-6, with 11 bases identical to TRBD2. Germline V CDR1 and CDR2: SGHDT, YYEEEE. CDR3 length: 14 amino acids. V trimming: 4 bases; J trimming: 11 bases; junction bases outside the gene matches: 11. CDR3 sequence: CASSLAGGLGKEYF. The CDR3 nucleotides read TGTGCCAGCAGCCTAGCGGGAGGTCTAGGAAAGGAGTACTTC. The variable domain in full, completed from reference TRBV5-6 and TRBJ2-7, reads DAGVTQSPTHLIKTRGQQVTLRCSPKSGHDTVSWYQQALGQGPQFIFQYYEEEERQRGNFPDRFSGHQFPNYSSELNVNALLLGDSALYLCASSLAGGLGKEYFGPGTRLTVT.

This clone was counted once. The genes are TRBV18 and TRBJ2-5; a weak D match, TRBD2 (5 bases). V was clipped by 4 bases and J by 0 bases, with 6 bases between them. Germline V CDR1 and CDR2: KGHSH, LQKENI. This CDR3 region has 13 residues. In DNA form, the CDR3 reads TGTGCCAGCTCACGGGAGTACCAAGAGACCCAGTACTTC. Translating gives CASSREYQETQYF.

The V and J genes are TRBV28 and TRBJ1-2; D gene ambiguous. Per germline, CDR1 MDHEN and CDR2 SYDVKM. The CDR3 runs 12 residues. V gave up 10 bases and J gave up 4 bases, with 13 bases separating them. The chain's CDR3 is CAINPGGYGYTF. CDR3 DNA sequence: TGTGCCATCAACCCCGGTGGCTATGGCTACACCTTC.

CDR3 sequence reads: CASSLRRTGGASYGYTF. The CDR3 DNA reads as TGTGCCAGCAGTTTACGGCGAACAGGGGGCGCAAGCTATGGCTACACCTTC. V and J are TRBV27 and TRBJ1-2; 9 bases match TRBD1. The J segment lost 4 bases and the V segment lost 2 bases, leaving 11 bases of the junction unmatched. Germline values: CDR1 MNHEY, CDR2 SMNVEV (reference sequence). There are 17 residues in the CDR3.

This rearrangement joins TRBV7-8 to TRBJ2-2, with 8 bases aligning to TRBD1. Germline V gene sequence: CDR1 SGHVS, CDR2 FQNEAQ. The CDR3 spans 15 residues. Losses at the gene ends were 2 bases for V and 3 bases for J; bases not matched to a gene: 2. The CDR3 loop reads CASSLQGADTGELFF. CDR3 sequence (DNA): TGTGCCAGCAGCTTACAGGGGGCCGACACCGGGGAGCTGTTTTTT.

In its sample, this clone was seen once. The chain couples TRBV3-1 (or the pseudogene TRBV3-2) to TRBJ1-4, with a tentative D call TRBD1 (6 bases). Germline CDR1 is LGHDT and CDR2 is YNNKEL (reference sequence). The CDR3 covers 16 residues. The V end lost 1 base, the J end lost 0 bases, and 9 bases lay between the germline ends. As DNA, the CDR3 is TGTGCCAGCAGCCAAGTATGGGGGCCAACTAATGAAAAACTGTTTTTT. It codes for CASSQVWGPTNEKLFF.

The CDR3, as DNA: TGTGCCAGCACCCGGGACAGGAACTCCTACGAGCAGTACTTC. Protein: CASTRDRNSYEQYF. The chain is built from TRBV6-5 and TRBJ2-7, with 8 positions matching TRBD1. Per the germline V gene, CDR1 is MNHEY and CDR2 is SVGAGI. V lost 7 bases, J lost 0 bases, and 5 bases stayed unmatched. The CDR3 runs 14 residues.

The genes are TRBV28 and TRBJ2-7, with D uncertain. Germline V lookup: CDR1 MDHEN, CDR2 SYDVKM. V gave up 4 bases and J gave up 4 bases, with 5 bases separating them. This CDR3 is built from 11 residues. The DNA for the CDR3 is TGTGCCAGCAGTTCACAATACGAGCAGTACTTC. Protein: CASSSQYEQYF.

J is TRBJ1-5 and V is TRBV4-1, with a possible D match to TRBD1 (6 bases). Germline loops: CDR1 MGHRA, CDR2 YSYEKL. The CDR3 totals 17 residues. The V and J ends lost 5 bases and 2 bases respectively, with 19 bases between them. The CDR3 protein is CASSLGGGALGNQPQHF. In DNA form, the CDR3 reads TGCGCCAGCAGCTTAGGGGGGGGAGCCCTTGGCAATCAGCCCCAGCATTTT.

CDR3 bases: TGTGCCAGCAGCCAGAGCCGGGACTTTCAAGAGACCCAGTACTTC. Residues: CASSQSRDFQETQYF. V and J are TRBV4-2 and TRBJ2-5; TRBD2 might be the D (6 bases). Trimming removed 3 bases from V and 2 bases from J, with 13 bases in between. The germline V gene has CDR1 LGHNA and CDR2 YNFKEQ. The CDR3 has 15 residues.

In regard to this clone: Additional DNA sequences in this sample encode the identical CDR3. This chain uses TRBV27 with TRBJ2-7, with TRBD1 matching 9 bases. CDR1 is MNHEY and CDR2 is SMNVEV in the germline V gene (reference sequence). V was pared by 5 bases and J by 4 bases, with 9 bases of the junction left unmatched. The CDR3 is 15 amino acids. The CDR3 here is CASSTTGTGQYEQYF. The CDR3 region has the DNA TGTGCCAGCAGTACAACCGGGACAGGGCAGTACGAGCAGTACTTC.

V is TRBV11-1 and J is TRBJ2-7; D gene uncertain. Germline V gene sequence: CDR1 SGHAT, CDR2 FQDESV (reference sequence). The CDR3 is 13 residues long. Trimming pared 2 bases from V and 2 bases from J, leaving 7 bases between. Written as DNA, the CDR3 is TGTGCCAGCAGCTTACAACAGACCTACGAGCAGTACTTC. Translation: CASSLQQTYEQYF.

This chain links TRBV14 with TRBJ2-1; 12 bases fit TRBD2. Germline V lookup: CDR1 SGHDN, CDR2 FVKESK. The V and J ends lost 1 base and 15 bases, in that order; junction bases with no gene match: 4. CDR3 length: 13 residues. The chain's CDR3 is CASSQGRLAGAFF. The CDR3 bases are TGTGCCAGCAGCCAAGGGAGACTAGCGGGAGCGTTCTTC.

Note on this clone: One end of the junction fails to match germline, which may point to a read error. V usage is TRBV10-3 and J usage is TRBJ1-6; D call uncertain. This CDR3 is 12 amino acids long. Germline lookup yields CDR1 ENHRY and CDR2 SYGVKD. As DNA, the CDR3 is TGTGCCATCAGAGAGTCCGTTTCACCCCTCCACTTT. Its protein is CAIRESVSPLHF.

J is TRBJ1-1 and V is TRBV6-5, with 9 bases fitting TRBD1. The V gene's germline CDR1 is MNHEY and CDR2 SVGAGI. J was trimmed by 3 bases and V by 7 bases; bases with no gene match: 9. CDR3 length: 15 amino acids. DNA of the CDR3: TGTGCCAGCATCGAAACCGGGACAGGGTACACTGAAGCTTTCTTT. Its translation: CASIETGTGYTEAFF.

The CDR3 DNA is TGTGCCAGCAGCTTGGGGCACCGCGGCGCTGAAGCTTTCTTT. It translates to CASSLGHRGAEAFF. The V and J genes are TRBV5-5 and TRBJ1-1; D uncertain. V was pared by 0 bases and J by 6 bases, with 12 bases between. CDR3 length: 14 residues. Germline V lookup: CDR1 SGHKS, CDR2 YYEKEE (reference sequence).